Each of the 20 T cell receptor beta chains below was sequenced from the same sample in a study of cytotoxic CD8 clonotypes in ibrutinib-treated CLL (TCRdb year 2021). What the time point label conveys for this sample: progressive disease on ibrutinib. The library was prepared using the immunoSEQ multiplex PCR assay. The table was pulled from immuneACCESS by TCRdb, which kept in-frame rearrangements only. Such tables lose some clones; where checked, under half of the loss comes from unresolved V genes, and the rest has no known cause. The sample profile shows roughly 300,000 clones; approximately 76% of them were found once. The ten largest clones capture 5.6% of the sample. The sequenced sample was PBMCs, obtained at disease progression, from a patient treated with ibrutinib. These receptors were taken from a human donor with chronic lymphocytic leukemia.

This clone was counted a few times. The chain has TRBV5-8 and TRBJ2-7; TRBD1 aligns across 8 bases. The CDR3 extends over 15 amino acids. The V and J ends lost 4 bases and 3 bases, in that order; junction bases with no gene match: 9. CDR1 and CDR2 (germline): SGHTS, YDEGEE. CDR3 sequence reads: CASSPLDRDRYEQYF. In DNA, the CDR3 is TGTGCCAGCAGCCCGCTGGACAGGGATCGCTACGAGCAGTACTTC.

This clone was found once. The chain carries TRBV5-1 and TRBJ2-1; 12 bases agree with TRBD2. V lost 4 bases and J lost 4; bases outside the gene matches: 6. CDR3 size: 16 residues. Per germline, CDR1 SGHRS and CDR2 YFSETQ. The CDR3 sequence is CASSVTSGSLYNEQFF. The CDR3 nucleotides are TGCGCCAGCAGCGTGACTAGCGGGAGTTTATACAATGAGCAGTTCTTC.

The J gene is TRBJ2-7, the V gene TRBV27; D possibly matches TRBD1 or TRBD2 (5 bases each). The germline V gene has CDR1 MNHEY and CDR2 SMNVEV (reference sequence). Trimming shortened V by 6 bases and J by 3 bases, and 15 bases separated the two germline ends. The CDR3 totals 14 residues. The CDR3 DNA is TGTGCCAGCAGAAGGGACCGGACCTACTACGAGCAGTACTTC. Protein sequence: CASRRDRTYYEQYF.

This clone appeared a few times. The CDR3 region has the DNA TGTGCCATCAGTGACGCGGGGGACTATGGCTACACCTTC. As protein: CAISDAGDYGYTF. V usage is TRBV10-3 and J usage is TRBJ1-2, with D possibly matching TRBD1 (5 bases). CDR1 ENHRY and CDR2 SYGVKD come from the germline V gene. The CDR3 loop spans 13 amino acids. V lost 3 bases to trimming and J lost 3 bases, with 8 bases between them.

This rearrangement joins TRBV11-3 to TRBJ1-6; 9 nucleotides align to TRBD1. Germline V lookup: CDR1 SGHNT, CDR2 YENEEA. This CDR3 region has 18 residues. The ends lost 0 bases at V and 5 bases at J; junction bases unmatched: 8. The CDR3 coding sequence is TGTGCCAGCAGCTTAGAAAGGGAGAGGGACAGGGATAATTCACCCCTCCACTTT. Encoded protein: CASSLERERDRDNSPLHF.

The CDR3 DNA reads as TGCAGCGTTGCTTGGGGGGCCGGGACTAGCGAGCAGTTCTTC. It specifies CSVAWGAGTSEQFF. V gene TRBV29-1 combines with J gene TRBJ2-1, with TRBD2 identical over 9 bases. In germline, CDR1 is SQVTM, CDR2 ANQGSEA. The CDR3 length is 14 residues. J lost 10 bases, V lost 4 bases, and 11 bases had no gene match.

CDR3 DNA sequence: TGCGCCAGCAGCCAAGTTCCCGGGACAGTGAACACCGGGGAGCTGTTTTTT. This encodes CASSQVPGTVNTGELFF. The rearrangement uses TRBV4-1 and TRBJ2-2; 7 nucleotides agree with TRBD1. The CDR3 totals 17 residues. The germline V gene has CDR1 MGHRA and CDR2 YSYEKL. J was trimmed by 1 base and V by 1 base; bases with no gene match: 6.

The chain recombines TRBV15 with TRBJ1-5, with TRBD1 as a possible D gene (5 bases). The CDR3 extends over 17 amino acids. In germline, CDR1 is LNHNV, CDR2 YYDKDF (reference sequence). V lost 8 bases and J lost 0, with 20 bases in between. Here the CDR3 reads CATETGRNYPSNQPQHF. The CDR3 DNA reads as TGTGCCACCGAGACGGGACGGAACTATCCTAGCAATCAGCCCCAGCATTTT.

This clone was counted at least ten times. The chain employs TRBV5-1 and TRBJ2-1; no clear D gene. Deletions cut 0 bases from V and 5 bases from J, with 12 bases between. Germline V gene data show CDR1 as SGHRS and CDR2 as YFSETQ. The CDR3 is 15 amino acids. The CDR3 DNA follows: TGCGCCAGCAGCTTGGAGGGAAACCCCCACAATGAGCAGTTCTTC. As protein: CASSLEGNPHNEQFF.

As regards this clone: Other DNA sequences within the sample encode an identical CDR3. The chain has TRBV7-2 and TRBJ2-7; D is possibly TRBD2 (5 bases). V dropped 2 bases and J dropped 3 bases, with 8 bases sitting between them. Germline assignment: CDR1 SGHTA and CDR2 FQGNSA. The CDR3 is 13 amino acids. The CDR3: CASSLQRSYEQYF. In DNA, the CDR3 is TGTGCCAGCAGCTTACAGCGGAGCTACGAGCAGTACTTC.

The gene calls are TRBV7-2 and TRBJ2-1; D call uncertain. The CDR3 runs to 13 residues. Germline values: CDR1 SGHTA, CDR2 FQGNSA. Trimming took off 0 bases at V and 8 bases at J, with 8 bases between the two ends. CDR3 loop: CASSLAVGYEQFF. In DNA form, the CDR3 reads TGTGCCAGCAGCTTAGCTGTTGGATATGAGCAGTTCTTC. Complete variable domain (other parts from reference TRBV7-2 and TRBJ2-1): GAGVSQSPSNKVTEKGKDVELRCDPISGHTALYWYRQSLGQGLEFLIYFQGNSAPDKSGLPSDRFSAERTGGSVSTLTIQRTQQEDSAVYLCASSLAVGYEQFFGPGTRLTVL.

The V and J genes are TRBV6-6 and TRBJ1-5; no firm D call. The CDR3 contains 13 residues. Trimming pared 1 base from V and 0 bases from J, leaving 1 base between. Germline V gene data show CDR1 as MNHNY and CDR2 as SVGAGI (reference sequence). CDR3 sequence reads: CASSYFSNQPQHF. In DNA form, the CDR3 reads TGTGCCAGCAGTTACTTTAGCAATCAGCCCCAGCATTTT.

V usage is TRBV4-1 and J usage is TRBJ2-3; 9 bases match TRBD2. The CDR3 sequence is 17 residues long. Per germline, CDR1 MGHRA and CDR2 YSYEKL. V shed 2 bases, J shed 2 bases, and the junction held 8 bases outside the gene matches. The CDR3 sequence is CASSQFQRGASTDTQYF. The CDR3 DNA follows: TGCGCCAGCAGCCAATTTCAGCGGGGGGCATCCACAGATACGCAGTATTTT.

The sample holds a few counts of this clone. The chain carries TRBV6-5 and TRBJ1-6; no firm D call. CDR1 and CDR2 (germline): MNHEY, SVGAGI. Trimming took off 5 bases at V and 10 bases at J, with 9 bases between the two ends. The CDR3 spans 12 residues. CDR3 amino acids: CASSPLGSPLHF. The CDR3 nucleotides read TGTGCCAGCAGTCCCTTAGGCTCACCCCTCCACTTT.

This chain links TRBV4-1 with TRBJ2-3; D ambiguous. V was cut by 0 bases and J by 4 bases, with 14 bases left in between. CDR3 length equals 16 residues. Germline lookup yields CDR1 MGHRA and CDR2 YSYEKL. Here the CDR3 reads CASSQDPPRVSDTQYF. Here the CDR3 DNA reads TGCGCCAGCAGCCAAGATCCCCCTCGCGTGTCAGATACGCAGTATTTT.

The sample holds one count of this clone. V is TRBV5-1 and J is TRBJ2-6; TRBD2 matches 8 bases. The germline V gene encodes CDR1 SGHRS and CDR2 YFSETQ. The J segment lost 0 bases and the V segment lost 1 base, leaving 6 bases of the junction unmatched. This CDR3 region has 18 residues. DNA for the CDR3: TGCGCCAGCAGCTTGACACTAGCGGACCACTCTGGGGCCAACGTCCTGACTTTC. It specifies CASSLTLADHSGANVLTF.

The chain uses TRBV11-3 and TRBJ2-2; a possible D gene is TRBD2 (6 bases). Germline-derived CDR1 and CDR2 are SGHNT and YENEEA. CDR3 length: 17 amino acids. Between the trimmed V and J ends, which lost 5 bases and 3 bases, there was a span of 19 bases. CDR3 DNA sequence: TGTGCCAGCAGCCTAGGGGTAGCGGCACCTCACACCGGGGAGCTGTTTTTT. It codes for CASSLGVAAPHTGELFF.

The V gene is TRBV7-9, the J gene TRBJ1-3; no firm D call. The CDR3 loop spans 16 amino acids. From germline, CDR1 is SEHNR and CDR2 FQNEAQ (reference sequence). Between the trimmed V and J ends, which lost 2 bases and 0 bases, there was a span of 11 bases. The DNA of the CDR3 is TGTGCCAGCAGCTTAATGGGAGGGAGCTCTGGAAACACCATATATTTT. Translated: CASSLMGGSSGNTIYF.

V and J are TRBV18 and TRBJ1-1, with D perhaps TRBD1 (6 bases). Germline V gene sequence: CDR1 KGHSH, CDR2 LQKENI. The CDR3 is 11 amino acids. The germline V and J ends were trimmed by 4 bases and 10 bases, with 10 bases remaining between them. The CDR3 protein is CASSLQGIAFF. As DNA, the CDR3 is TGTGCCAGCTCACTACAGGGTATAGCTTTCTTT.

This clone was seen only a few times. The chain links TRBV5-1 to TRBJ1-2; D is perhaps TRBD1 (5 bases). The CDR3 has 14 residues. Trimming left V 4 bases short and J 2 bases short, with 12 bases between. Germline CDR1 and CDR2: SGHRS and YFSETQ. CDR3 sequence: CASSTDTWNYGYTF. In DNA, the CDR3 is TGCGCCAGCAGCACGGACACCTGGAACTATGGCTACACCTTC.